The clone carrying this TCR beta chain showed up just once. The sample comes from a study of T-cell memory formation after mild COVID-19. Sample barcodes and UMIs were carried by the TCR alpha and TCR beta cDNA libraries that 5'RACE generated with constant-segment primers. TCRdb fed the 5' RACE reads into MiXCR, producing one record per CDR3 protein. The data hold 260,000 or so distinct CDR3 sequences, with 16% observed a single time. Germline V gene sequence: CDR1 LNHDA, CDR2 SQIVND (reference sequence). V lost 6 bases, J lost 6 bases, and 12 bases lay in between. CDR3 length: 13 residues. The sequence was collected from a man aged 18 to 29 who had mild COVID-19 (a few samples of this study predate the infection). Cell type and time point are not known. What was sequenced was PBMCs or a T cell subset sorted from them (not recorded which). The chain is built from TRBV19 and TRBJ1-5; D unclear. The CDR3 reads CASSPSGVQPQHF. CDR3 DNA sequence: TGTGCCAGTAGCCCCTCCGGTGTTCAGCCCCAGCATTTT.